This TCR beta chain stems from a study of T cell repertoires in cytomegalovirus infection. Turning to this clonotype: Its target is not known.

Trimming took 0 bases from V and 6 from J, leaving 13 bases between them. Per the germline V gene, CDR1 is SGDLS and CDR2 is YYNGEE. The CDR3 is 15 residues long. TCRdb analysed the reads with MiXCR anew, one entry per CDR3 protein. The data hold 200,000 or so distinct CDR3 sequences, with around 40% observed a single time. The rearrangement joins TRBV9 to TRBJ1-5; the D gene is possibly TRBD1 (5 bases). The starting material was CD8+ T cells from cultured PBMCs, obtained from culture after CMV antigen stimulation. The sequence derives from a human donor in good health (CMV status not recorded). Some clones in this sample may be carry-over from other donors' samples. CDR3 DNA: TGTGCCAGCAGCGTAGGGGCAGGGACTCTTCAGCCCCAGCATTTT. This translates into CASSVGAGTLQPQHF.